Listed below are T cell receptor beta chains from one sample, sequenced in a study of CD8+ T cells in alopecia areata. Profiled with immunoSEQ multiplex PCR; TCRdb holds only in-frame clones, not every one. The table records 250,000 to 350,000 clones, approximately 60% of them present only once. The sequencing used CD4+ T cells sorted from blood, collected at roughly week 53, from a patient treated with tofacitinib. These receptors were taken from a human donor with alopecia areata. Each CDR3 is given with its conserved first and last residue. The D gene is left open where the match is weak. A clone size is listed for some rows: how often the clone was seen (once, few, many), or a class if it is expanded.

clone size: few
J gene: TRBJ2-7
D gene: .
V gene: TRBV4-2
CDR3 DNA: TGTGCCAGCAGCCAAGATGCGGGGCCTCAATACGAGCAGTACTTC
CDR3 protein: CASSQDAGPQYEQYF

clone size: .
J gene: TRBJ1-1
D gene: .
V gene: TRBV29-1
CDR3 DNA: TGCAGCGTTGTTGTGCGACAGGTAAACACTGAAGCTTTCTTT
CDR3 protein: CSVVVRQVNTEAFF

clone size: once
J gene: TRBJ1-2
D gene: .
V gene: TRBV5-6
CDR3 DNA: TGTGCCAGCAGCTTTTCAGGGCCCTCTGGCTACACCTTC
CDR3 protein: CASSFSGPSGYTF

clone size: .
J gene: TRBJ2-5
D gene: .
V gene: TRBV25-1
CDR3 DNA: TGTGCCAGCAGTGAATATAATGGGGGGACCGGGGCCCCGGAGACCCAGTACTTC
CDR3 protein: CASSEYNGGTGAPETQYF

clone size: few
J gene: TRBJ2-1
D gene: TRBD1
V gene: TRBV7-2
CDR3 DNA: TGTGCCAGCAGCCTAAACAGGGGTGAGCAGTTCTTC
CDR3 protein: CASSLNRGEQFF

clone size: .
J gene: TRBJ1-3
D gene: .
V gene: TRBV29-1
CDR3 DNA: TGCAGCGTTGAAGATGGCAGCTCTGGAAACACCATATATTTT
CDR3 protein: CSVEDGSSGNTIYF

clone size: many
J gene: TRBJ2-5
D gene: .
V gene: TRBV7-2
CDR3 DNA: TGTGCCAGCAGCGTACAAGAGACCCAGTACTTC
CDR3 protein: CASSVQETQYF

clone size: .
J gene: TRBJ2-2
D gene: .
V gene: TRBV5-1
CDR3 DNA: TGCGCCAGCAGCTTGGCTCCGATTAACACCGGGGAGCTGTTTTTT
CDR3 protein: CASSLAPINTGELFF

clone size: .
J gene: TRBJ1-6
D gene: .
V gene: TRBV11-2
CDR3 DNA: TGTGCCAGCAGCTCCGACGGGGGAGGCGGTTCACCCCTCCACTTT
CDR3 protein: CASSSDGGGGSPLHF

clone size: .
J gene: TRBJ2-1
D gene: .
V gene: TRBV5-1
CDR3 DNA: TGCGCCAGCAGGACGACTGACAATGAGCAGTTCTTC
CDR3 protein: CASRTTDNEQFF

clone size: .
J gene: TRBJ2-2
D gene: .
V gene: TRBV4-3
CDR3 DNA: TGCGCCAGCAGCCATTCACCCAACACCGGGGAGCTGTTTTTT
CDR3 protein: CASSHSPNTGELFF

clone size: .
J gene: TRBJ2-3
D gene: .
V gene: TRBV9
CDR3 DNA: TGTGCCAGCAGCGCAGGAGGCGGAGATACGCAGTATTTT
CDR3 protein: CASSAGGGDTQYF

clone size: .
J gene: TRBJ1-1
D gene: .
V gene: TRBV30
CDR3 DNA: TGTGCCTGGACTGGGGGGGGACATTTGAACACTGAAGCTTTCTTT
CDR3 protein: CAWTGGGHLNTEAFF

clone size: .
J gene: TRBJ2-3
D gene: .
V gene: TRBV5-1
CDR3 DNA: TGCGCCTCCCGATACAGATCCTCCACAGATACGCAGTATTTT
CDR3 protein: CASRYRSSTDTQYF

clone size: few
J gene: TRBJ2-5
D gene: TRBD1
V gene: TRBV10-3
CDR3 DNA: TGTGCCACGCAGGGGGCGGAGACCCAGTACTTC
CDR3 protein: CATQGAETQYF

clone size: few
J gene: TRBJ1-5
D gene: .
V gene: TRBV30
CDR3 DNA: TGTGCCTGGAGTGAAGGGGGACGGTGGAATCAGCCCCAGCATTTT
CDR3 protein: CAWSEGGRWNQPQHF

clone size: .
J gene: TRBJ1-6
D gene: TRBD1
V gene: TRBV15
CDR3 DNA: TGTGCCACCAGAGGGACAGGGGTTTCACCCCTCCACTTT
CDR3 protein: CATRGTGVSPLHF

clone size: .
J gene: TRBJ1-6
D gene: .
V gene: TRBV27
CDR3 DNA: TGTGCCAGCAGTTTGTCTGCGGGCAGGCCTTATAATTCACCCCTCCACTTT
CDR3 protein: CASSLSAGRPYNSPLHF

clone size: .
J gene: TRBJ1-1
D gene: .
V gene: TRBV5-1
CDR3 DNA: TGCGCCAGCAGATGGGAGCTGAACACTGAAGCTTTCTTT
CDR3 protein: CASRWELNTEAFF

clone size: .
J gene: TRBJ1-1
D gene: TRBD1
V gene: TRBV5-4
CDR3 DNA: TGTGCCAGCAGCTTGGGCTCCCGGGGGACAGAGAACACTGAAGCTTTCTTT
CDR3 protein: CASSLGSRGTENTEAFF

clone size: .
J gene: TRBJ1-1
D gene: .
V gene: TRBV25-1
CDR3 DNA: TGTGCCAGCAGTGAATTTGGGGGCCGGGACGGCACTGAAGCTTTCTTT
CDR3 protein: CASSEFGGRDGTEAFF

clone size: .
J gene: TRBJ2-3
D gene: TRBD1
V gene: TRBV6-1
CDR3 DNA: TGTGCCAGCAGTCGGGGACAGGGGGCGGGAGATACGCAGTATTTT
CDR3 protein: CASSRGQGAGDTQYF

clone size: .
J gene: TRBJ1-6
D gene: .
V gene: TRBV9
CDR3 DNA: TGTGCCAGCAGCGCTCGGTTGGGGGCGATGAATTCACCCCTCCACTTT
CDR3 protein: CASSARLGAMNSPLHF

clone size: .
J gene: TRBJ2-7
D gene: TRBD1
V gene: TRBV7-2
CDR3 DNA: TGTGCCAGCAGCTCCGGGACAGGGGGCTTTTACGAGCAGTACTTC
CDR3 protein: CASSSGTGGFYEQYF

clone size: few
J gene: TRBJ1-2
D gene: .
V gene: TRBV9
CDR3 DNA: TGTGCCAGCAGCGGCGCGGGAGCTAACTATGGCTACACCTTC
CDR3 protein: CASSGAGANYGYTF

clone size: .
J gene: TRBJ2-3
D gene: TRBD2
V gene: TRBV29-1
CDR3 DNA: TGCAGCGGTTCCCTCGGCGGGGGAGGCACAGATACGCAGTATTTT
CDR3 protein: CSGSLGGGGTDTQYF

clone size: few
J gene: TRBJ1-1
D gene: .
V gene: TRBV13
CDR3 DNA: TGTGCCAGCACCCAGTCAACCGGGACACTAACCTATGAAGCTTTCTTT
CDR3 protein: CASTQSTGTLTYEAFF

clone size: .
J gene: TRBJ1-2
D gene: TRBD1
V gene: TRBV9
CDR3 DNA: TGTGCCAGCAGCGTAGCTGACAGGGTCTATGGCTACACCTTC
CDR3 protein: CASSVADRVYGYTF

clone size: .
J gene: TRBJ2-1
D gene: .
V gene: TRBV30
CDR3 DNA: TGTGCCGCCTCAAGGAATGAGCAGTTCTTC
CDR3 protein: CAASRNEQFF

clone size: .
J gene: TRBJ2-7
D gene: TRBD1
V gene: TRBV5-1
CDR3 DNA: TGCGCCAGCAGCGTACAGGGGGCCCACGAGCAGTACTTC
CDR3 protein: CASSVQGAHEQYF

clone size: .
J gene: TRBJ1-5
D gene: .
V gene: TRBV5-6
CDR3 DNA: TGTGCCAGCAGCTTGGGCAATCAGCCCCAGCATTTT
CDR3 protein: CASSLGNQPQHF

clone size: .
J gene: TRBJ1-2
D gene: .
V gene: TRBV5-4
CDR3 DNA: TGTGCCAGCAGCCCCCCCGGGGTAAACTATGGCTACACCTTC
CDR3 protein: CASSPPGVNYGYTF

clone size: .
J gene: TRBJ1-3
D gene: .
V gene: TRBV29-1
CDR3 DNA: TGCAGCGTTGGTTTCCGTGACCCTGGAAACACCATATATTTT
CDR3 protein: CSVGFRDPGNTIYF

clone size: .
J gene: TRBJ2-5
D gene: .
V gene: TRBV7-2
CDR3 DNA: TGTGCCAGCAGCTACCGGGAGTCCACGGGTCAAGAGACCCAGTACTTC
CDR3 protein: CASSYRESTGQETQYF

clone size: .
J gene: TRBJ2-5
D gene: .
V gene: TRBV29-1
CDR3 DNA: TGCAGCGTTGTGGCAGGGGTTGAGACCCAGTACTTC
CDR3 protein: CSVVAGVETQYF

clone size: .
J gene: TRBJ1-2
D gene: .
V gene: TRBV25-1
CDR3 DNA: TGTGCCAGCAGTGACAGGGGCCGCCGGGGCTACACCTTC
CDR3 protein: CASSDRGRRGYTF

clone size: once
J gene: TRBJ2-7
D gene: .
V gene: TRBV30
CDR3 DNA: TGTGCCTGGACTCCGAAGGTCCCCTACGAGCAGTACTTC
CDR3 protein: CAWTPKVPYEQYF

clone size: .
J gene: TRBJ1-5
D gene: .
V gene: TRBV9
CDR3 DNA: TGTGCCAGCAGCCCGACAGTGGGAGGGCCCCAGCATTTT
CDR3 protein: CASSPTVGGPQHF

clone size: .
J gene: TRBJ2-5
D gene: .
V gene: TRBV27
CDR3 DNA: TGTGCCAGCAGTTACAGGAATGGAGAGACCCAGTACTTC
CDR3 protein: CASSYRNGETQYF

clone size: few
J gene: TRBJ1-2
D gene: .
V gene: TRBV7-9
CDR3 DNA: TGTGCCAGCAGCCCCCCCGGGGGGGATGGCTACACCTTC
CDR3 protein: CASSPPGGDGYTF

clone size: .
J gene: TRBJ1-5
D gene: TRBD1
V gene: TRBV4-2
CDR3 DNA: TGTGCCAGCAGCCAAGGACAGGGGGAACAGCCCCAGCATTTT
CDR3 protein: CASSQGQGEQPQHF

clone size: few
J gene: TRBJ2-5
D gene: .
V gene: TRBV5-1
CDR3 DNA: TGCGCCAGCAGCCTAAGCGGTGGAACCCAAGAGACCCAGTACTTC
CDR3 protein: CASSLSGGTQETQYF

clone size: .
J gene: TRBJ2-5
D gene: .
V gene: TRBV19
CDR3 DNA: TGTGCCAGTAGTATAGATGGTCGAGAGACCCAGTACTTC
CDR3 protein: CASSIDGRETQYF

clone size: once
J gene: TRBJ2-7
D gene: .
V gene: TRBV11-2
CDR3 DNA: TGTGCCAGCAGCTCGGGCAGGGGCTGGTTCGAGGGGGGGTCCGAGCAGTACTTC
CDR3 protein: CASSSGRGWFEGGSEQYF

clone size: .
J gene: TRBJ2-7
D gene: TRBD1
V gene: TRBV30
CDR3 DNA: TGTGCCTGGAGTACATGGGACAGGGGGCTAAACGAGCAGTACTTC
CDR3 protein: CAWSTWDRGLNEQYF

clone size: .
J gene: TRBJ2-5
D gene: TRBD1
V gene: TRBV18
CDR3 DNA: TGTGCCAGCTCACGGGACAGGCAAGAGACCCAGTACTTC
CDR3 protein: CASSRDRQETQYF

clone size: .
J gene: TRBJ2-7
D gene: .
V gene: TRBV5-1
CDR3 DNA: TGCGCCAGCAGCTTCATTGGCAGGGCGGGAATCGAGCAGTACTTC
CDR3 protein: CASSFIGRAGIEQYF

clone size: few
J gene: TRBJ1-2
D gene: .
V gene: TRBV30
CDR3 DNA: TGTGCCTGGGACACCCGGACAGCCGCTAACTATGGCTACACCTTC
CDR3 protein: CAWDTRTAANYGYTF

clone size: .
J gene: TRBJ1-2
D gene: TRBD1
V gene: TRBV29-1
CDR3 DNA: TGCAGCGTTGGGACAGGCCCAATTAACTATGGCTACACCTTC
CDR3 protein: CSVGTGPINYGYTF

clone size: .
J gene: TRBJ2-7
D gene: .
V gene: TRBV5-1
CDR3 DNA: TGCGCCAGCAGCTTGGAAGGCACTTCCTACGAGCAGTACTTC
CDR3 protein: CASSLEGTSYEQYF

clone size: .
J gene: TRBJ2-2
D gene: .
V gene: TRBV6-6
CDR3 DNA: TGTGCCAGCAGGGGGGACCCAGACACCGGGGAGCTGTTTTTT
CDR3 protein: CASRGDPDTGELFF